One and the same sample provided the 3 T cell receptor beta chains below, sequenced in a study of shared clonotypes between healthy human individuals. The table came from immunoSEQ multiplex PCR; TCRdb's copy has only in-frame clones and leaves some out. The repertoire has about 1.5 million clones, roughly 98% of them found once; the top ten carry around 0.45%. Material for sequencing was naive CD4+ T cells sorted from blood. Subset defined: CD45RA+ positively selected. The receptor set was obtained from a man under 40 in good health.

This chain joins TRBV19 and TRBJ1-2; weak D call: TRBD1 (6 bases). V shed 7 bases and J shed 4 bases, with 16 bases lying between them. Per the germline V gene, CDR1 is LNHDA and CDR2 is SQIVND (reference sequence). CDR3 length: 14 amino acids. Here the CDR3 reads CASTLPGALYGYTF. The CDR3 region has the DNA TGTGCCAGTACTTTACCGGGGGCCCTCTATGGCTACACCTTC. The full variable domain, completed using reference TRBV19 and TRBJ1-2, is DGGITQSPKYLFRKEGQNVTLSCEQNLNHDAMYWYRQDPGQGLRLIYYSQIVNDFQKGDIAEGYSVSREKKESFPLTVTSAQKNPTAFYLCASTLPGALYGYTFGSGTRLTVV.

This clone has only one observation. V gene TRBV5-1 combines with J gene TRBJ2-7; 7 nucleotides agree with TRBD2. Trimming at V came to 4 bases and at J to 3 bases, leaving 13 bases not matched to a gene. The CDR3 sequence is 16 residues long. Germline CDR1 reads SGHRS; CDR2 reads YFSETQ. Here the CDR3 reads CASSLRPLAQIYEQYF. CDR3 nucleotides: TGCGCCAGCAGCCTGCGCCCACTAGCGCAGATCTACGAGCAGTACTTC.

The chain couples TRBV7-8 to TRBJ1-1; D is unclear. Trimming removed 4 bases at V and 1 base at J, with 16 bases between. The CDR3 contains 16 residues. The germline V gene has CDR1 SGHVS and CDR2 FQNEAQ. The CDR3 region is CASSSAGRERNTEAFF. The DNA of the CDR3 is TGTGCCAGCAGCTCGGCGGGCAGAGAAAGGAACACTGAAGCTTTCTTT.